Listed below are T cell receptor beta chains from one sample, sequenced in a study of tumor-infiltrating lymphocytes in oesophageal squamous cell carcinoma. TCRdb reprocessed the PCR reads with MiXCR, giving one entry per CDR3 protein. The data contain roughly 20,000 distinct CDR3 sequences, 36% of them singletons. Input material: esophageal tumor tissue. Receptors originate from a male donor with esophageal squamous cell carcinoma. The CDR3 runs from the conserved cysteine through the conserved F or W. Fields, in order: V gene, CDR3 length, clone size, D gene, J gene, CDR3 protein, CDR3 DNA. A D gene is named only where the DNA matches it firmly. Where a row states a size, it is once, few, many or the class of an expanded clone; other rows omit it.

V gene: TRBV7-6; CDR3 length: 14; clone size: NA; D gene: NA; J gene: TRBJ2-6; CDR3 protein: CASSFHAGANVLTF; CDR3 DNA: TGTGCCAGCAGCTTTCATGCTGGGGCCAACGTCCTGACTTTC
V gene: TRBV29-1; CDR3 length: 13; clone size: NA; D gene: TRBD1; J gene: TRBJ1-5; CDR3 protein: CSVGTGSNQPQHF; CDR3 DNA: TGCAGCGTTGGGACAGGGAGCAATCAGCCCCAGCATTTT
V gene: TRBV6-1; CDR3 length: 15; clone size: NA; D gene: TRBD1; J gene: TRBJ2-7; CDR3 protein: CASSEGGQGWYEQYF; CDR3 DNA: TGTGCCAGCAGTGAAGGGGGACAGGGGTGGTACGAGCAGTACTTC
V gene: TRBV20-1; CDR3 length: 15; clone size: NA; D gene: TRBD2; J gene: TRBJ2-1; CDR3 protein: CSARATGGLVAEQFF; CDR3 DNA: TGCAGTGCTAGAGCGACGGGAGGCCTGGTAGCTGAGCAGTTCTTC
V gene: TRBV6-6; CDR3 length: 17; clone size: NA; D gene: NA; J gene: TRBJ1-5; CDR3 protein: CASSDDRINVLNQPQHF; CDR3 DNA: TGTGCCAGCAGTGATGACAGGATTAACGTCCTTAATCAGCCCCAGCATTTT
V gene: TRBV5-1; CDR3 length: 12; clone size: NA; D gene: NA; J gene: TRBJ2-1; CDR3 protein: CAGSPQGYEQFF; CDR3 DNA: TGCGCCGGCAGCCCACAGGGATACGAGCAGTTCTTC
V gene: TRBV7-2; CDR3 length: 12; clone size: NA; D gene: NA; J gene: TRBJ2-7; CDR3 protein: CASSLGVVEQYF; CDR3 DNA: TGTGCCAGCAGCTTAGGAGTTGTTGAGCAGTACTTC
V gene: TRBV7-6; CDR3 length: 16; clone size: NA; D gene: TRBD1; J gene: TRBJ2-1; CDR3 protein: CASSSRPDRGRGEQFF; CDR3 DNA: TGTGCCAGCAGCTCTCGCCCCGACAGGGGGCGGGGTGAGCAGTTCTTC
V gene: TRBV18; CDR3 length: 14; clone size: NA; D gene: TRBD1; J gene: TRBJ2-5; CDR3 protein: CASSLGQGQETQYF; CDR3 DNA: TGTGCCAGCTCACTGGGACAGGGGCAAGAGACCCAGTACTTC
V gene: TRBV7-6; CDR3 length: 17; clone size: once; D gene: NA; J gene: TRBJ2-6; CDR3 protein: CASSNPQGSPGANVLTF; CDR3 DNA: TGTGCCAGCAGTAATCCCCAGGGGTCCCCTGGGGCCAACGTCCTGACTTTC
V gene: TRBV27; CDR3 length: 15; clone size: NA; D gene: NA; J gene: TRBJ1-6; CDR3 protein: CASSFEGLSTSPLHF; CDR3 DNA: TGTGCCAGCAGTTTCGAGGGTTTAAGTACTTCACCCCTCCACTTT